This entry lists 8 T cell receptor beta chains sequenced from one sample in a study of a mutant IDH1 vaccine in newly diagnosed glioma. Which antigens these TCRs recognize remains unknown. The sample's time point: week 47, end of study. The vaccine gave 300 ug of a 20-mer mutant IDH1 peptide subcutaneously per dose. The assay was immunoSEQ multiplex PCR, and TCRdb's table has in-frame clones only and misses some. The top ten clones hold roughly 5.6% of a sample with about 56,000 clones, about 71% of them seen once. Sequences were derived from PBMCs, sampled from a glioma patient whose treatment included an IDH1 peptide vaccine. These receptors all stem from a man aged 50-60 years with glioma.

This rearrangement joins TRBV5-6 to TRBJ2-1; D perhaps matches TRBD1 (6 bases). Germline V CDR1 and CDR2: SGHDT, YYEEEE. Trimming took off 0 bases at V and 7 bases at J, with 14 bases between the two ends. The length of the CDR3 is 15 residues. The CDR3 region has the DNA TGTGCCAGCAGCTTGGTGGCAGGGGCCCCGAATGAGCAGTTCTTC. It codes for CASSLVAGAPNEQFF.

This sequence joins TRBV11-3 and TRBJ2-1, with a possible D match to TRBD2 (6 bases). The CDR3 sequence is 14 residues long. CDR1 and CDR2 (germline): SGHNT, YENEEA. Trimming took 5 bases from V and 3 from J, leaving 11 bases between them. The CDR3: CASSATGVYNEQFF. DNA for the CDR3: TGTGCCAGCAGCGCTACGGGGGTCTACAATGAGCAGTTCTTC.

The rearrangement uses TRBV27 and TRBJ2-7, with D perhaps matching TRBD1 (5 bases). The CDR3 totals 12 residues. The germline V gene encodes CDR1 MNHEY and CDR2 SMNVEV (reference sequence). The V and J ends lost 10 bases and 3 bases respectively, with 13 bases between them. The CDR3 DNA sequence: TGTGCCACCGCAGGGAACGTCTACGAGCAGTACTTC. This sequence encodes CATAGNVYEQYF.

J is TRBJ2-3 and V is TRBV5-1; the match to TRBD2 covers 16 bases. J lost 2 bases, V lost 3 bases, and 9 bases had no gene match. The CDR3 totals 19 residues. Germline assignment: CDR1 SGHRS and CDR2 YFSETQ. In DNA form, the CDR3 reads TGCGCCAGCAGCTCCGGGACTAGCGGGGGGGGCACGTACACAGATACGCAGTATTTT. This codes for CASSSGTSGGGTYTDTQYF.

This chain joins TRBV11-3 and TRBJ2-7; no clear D gene. V gave up 5 bases and J gave up 5 bases, with 10 bases separating them. The CDR3 has 12 residues. Germline values: CDR1 SGHNT, CDR2 YENEEA. This CDR3 reads CASSGRAHEQYF. For the CDR3, the DNA is TGTGCCAGCAGCGGACGTGCCCACGAGCAGTACTTC.

The CDR3 bases are TGTGCCACCTACAGGGGACAGGGGAGGACCGGGGAGCTGTTTTTT. It yields the protein CATYRGQGRTGELFF. This rearrangement joins TRBV6-6 to TRBJ2-2, with TRBD1 matching over 10 bases. CDR3 size: 15 residues. From germline, CDR1 is MNHNY and CDR2 SVGAGI (reference sequence). The V segment lost 10 bases and the J segment 5 bases; nucleotides outside the gene matches: 10.

The CDR3, as DNA: TGCGCCAGCAGCTACCGGGACTATCCCTACAATGAGCAGTTCTTC. Amino acids: CASSYRDYPYNEQFF. The chain is built from TRBV5-1 and TRBJ2-1; 7 nucleotides agree with TRBD2. V dropped 3 bases and J dropped 2; count of bases not matched to a gene: 5. The CDR3 loop spans 15 amino acids. Germline CDR1 SGHRS, CDR2 YFSETQ.

The chain joins TRBV16 to TRBJ2-5; 11 nucleotides match TRBD1. With 0 bases clipped from V and 3 bases from J, the junction kept 6 bases outside the gene matches. Germline values: CDR1 KGHSY, CDR2 FQNENV. The CDR3 totals 17 residues. In DNA, the CDR3 is TGTGCCAGCAGCCAATCGGAGGACAGGGGGCAGAAAGAGACCCAGTACTTC. Protein: CASSQSEDRGQKETQYF.